This T cell receptor (beta chain) was found in a study of patients and donors after allogeneic stem cell transplantation. Per the germline V gene, CDR1 is LGHDT and CDR2 is YNNKEL (reference sequence). There are 12 residues in the CDR3. Trimming left V 0 bases short and J 9 bases short, with 7 bases between. From the RT-PCR reads, TCRdb called clonotypes with MiXCR, one entry per CDR3 protein. The sample has approximately 200,000 distinct CDR3 sequences, more than 35% seen once. The origin of this receptor is a human donor who was either an allogeneic HSCT recipient or a stem cell or donor lymphocyte infusion donor (not recorded which). It is not recorded whose cells these are; they may come from a transplant donor. Sequenced input: blood, either unsorted or a sorted T cell fraction (not recorded which). The chain combines TRBV3-1 with TRBJ2-3; D remains ambiguous. CDR3 sequence (DNA): TGTGCCAGCAGCCAAGATTCAGCGACGCAGTATTTT. It is translated as CASSQDSATQYF.